This T cell receptor (beta chain) was observed in a study of blood T cells in healthy people across ages (dated by TCRdb to between 2014 and 2017). With regard to the full study: In model experiments, template switching captured roughly one uniquely barcoded TCR beta cDNA molecule for every two T cells. To track age-related changes in TCR beta repertoire diversity, the study relied on deep sequencing normalized with unique cDNA molecular identifiers. The donors were divided into four age groups: young (average around 17 years), middle-aged (about 40), aged (roughly 60) and long-lived (82). To avoid experimental bias, donors of different ages were randomly spread across the sequencing lanes. Two additional independent replicas of 1 million unique cDNA reads from the same blood draw were analyzed for two donors (one aged 18 to 29 and one aged 80 or older). Overall results and qualifications from the work: The CMV infection status of donors was not known, potentially confounding age-related changes in expanded clonotypes. Observed TCR beta diversity correlated strongly with the percentage of naive T cells measured by flow cytometry. Observed TCR beta diversity per million T cells fell roughly linearly with age, and a significant reduction was already apparent by age roughly 40. Compared with the aged group, the long-lived group had more naive CD4+ T cells, fewer expanded clones and increased TCR diversity, a pattern suggesting age selection. Total diversity estimates from one million sequenced T cells were considered lower bounds and underestimates. Because profiling used bulk unsorted PBMCs, naive and antigen-experienced compartments could not be compared conclusively.

Remarks on this clonotype: Its antigen has not been determined. Per-nucleotide qualities are absent, and no much larger clonotype sits a single base away.

The library was generated by 5' RACE. Sequencing used an Illumina HiSeq 2500. A second PCR of roughly 7 to 11 cycles was performed with a sample-barcoded 5' primer and a J-beta primer mix. Each TCR beta cDNA molecule received a unique molecular identifier from a template-switch 5' adaptor carrying 12 random nucleotides. Each sample yielded at least 2.5 million CDR3-containing paired-end reads. First-strand cDNA synthesis was performed from all RNA using the Mint cDNA synthesis kit, with priming by a TRBC-specific oligonucleotide. After uracil-DNA glycosylase treatment, a first 18-cycle PCR used universal primers M1SS and BC2_uni_R on all cDNA. On the authors' methods: Normalization of each sample was performed by random selection of 1 million high-quality reads, each carrying a distinct molecular identifier. Reads with shared molecular identifiers were discarded instead of being binned into consensus sequences. MiTCR, with a Q25 quality threshold and the strictest error-elimination algorithm, was used for CDR3 identification, clonotype clustering and error correction. A nonparametric unseen species model with Euler transformation was used to estimate a lower bound on total TCR beta diversity. In TCRdb, the public reads were trimmed at Q25 with fastp and aligned with MiXCR, with productive beta chains retained. Every distinct CDR3 protein forms one entry, paired with its most common genes and DNA. TCRdb, rather than the study authors, made the V and J calls. Recorded for this sample are roughly 680,000 distinct CDR3 sequences; approximately 52% of them occurred a single time. The ten largest account for 13% of the sample.

Systemically healthy Caucasian individuals from Russia, approximately 39 in total and aged roughly 6 to 100 years, were included as donors. Each donor gave 8 to 10 milliliters of peripheral blood, drawn into EDTA-treated Vacutainer tubes. PBMCs were isolated by Ficoll-Paque density-gradient centrifugation, with at least 7 million obtained per sample. Trizol reagent was used to extract total RNA from PBMCs, with at least 5.5 micrograms per sample. The percentages of naive CD45RAhigh/CD27high T cells were determined by flow cytometry on a PBMC aliquot from every donor. The cysteine opens and the phenylalanine closes a CDR3 of 17 amino acids. Only the CDR3 part of the read is kept: 51 bases, read in frame from the first base. For this chain, trimming is 6 bases at the V end and 1 base at the J end, and the number of junction bases without a gene match is 5.

The V and J segments used are TRBV12-3 or TRBV12-4 and TRBJ2-3; 15 central bases correspond to TRBD2. Sample: blood. The receptor's source is a woman at least 80 years old in good health. CDR3 loop: CASRGLAGGRGTDTQYF. The nucleotides are TGTGCCAGCAGAGGACTAGCGGGGGGGCGTGGCACAGATACGCAGTATTTT.